This T cell receptor beta chain was documented in a study of cytomegalovirus exposure and HLA in healthy donors. Of note for this clone: The antigen is undetermined.

Study-wide points: First-cohort TCR clusters tended to co-occur in the 120 or so validation repertoires, a later analysis found.

Some clones are missing from TCRdb's copy, which holds only in-frame ones; the method was immunoSEQ multiplex PCR. The table lists under 130,000 clones, roughly nine tenths of them singletons. CDR1 is SGDLS, CDR2 YYNGEE, per germline. With 3 bases removed from V and 5 bases from J, the gap between germline ends came to 11 bases. This CDR3 is 13 amino acids long. The chain couples TRBV9 to TRBJ2-5; tentatively, D is TRBD2 (6 bases). Sequenced material: PBMCs. This TCR was recovered from a woman between 18 and 30 years old in good health and CMV-seropositive. The CDR3 spells CASSEGGSETQYF. In DNA, the CDR3 is TGTGCCAGCAGCGAGGGAGGTTCGGAGACCCAGTACTTC.